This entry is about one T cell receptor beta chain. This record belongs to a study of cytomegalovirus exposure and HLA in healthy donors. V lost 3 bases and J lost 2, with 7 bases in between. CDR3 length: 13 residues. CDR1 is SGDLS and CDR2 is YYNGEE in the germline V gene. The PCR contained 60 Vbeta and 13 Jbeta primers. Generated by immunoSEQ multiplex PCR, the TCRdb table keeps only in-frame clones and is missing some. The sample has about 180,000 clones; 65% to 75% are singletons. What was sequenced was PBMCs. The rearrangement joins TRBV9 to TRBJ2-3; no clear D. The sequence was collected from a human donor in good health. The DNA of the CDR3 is TGTGCCAGCAGCGCATACATCACAGATACGCAGTATTTT. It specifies CASSAYITDTQYF. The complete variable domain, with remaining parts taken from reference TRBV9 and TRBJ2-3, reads DSGVTQTPKHLITATGQRVTLRCSPRSGDLSVYWYQQSLDQGLQFLIQYYNGEERAKGNILERFSAQQFPDLHSELNLSSLELGDSALYFCASSAYITDTQYFGPGTRLTVL.